The entry below describes one T cell receptor beta chain. Its antigen is not yet known. No base quality information exists; no much larger clone differs at one position. TCRbeta CDR3 regions were amplified from genomic DNA using the immunoSEQ Assay, a bias-controlled multiplex PCR. Per the source publication's procedure: The number of nucleated cells in each sample was estimated by amplification of reference gene primers within the assay. Sequence reads were collapsed and filtered to measure the absolute abundance of every unique TCRbeta CDR3 rearrangement. Productive Simpson clonality was computed per sample as the square root of Simpson's diversity index over productive rearrangements. TCRdb mirrors the immuneACCESS table, restricted to in-frame sequences. Some clones are absent from its copies; in checked studies, under half trace to an unresolved V gene, and the reason for the others is unknown. D and trimming come from the DNA, and the V and J calls and clone size come from that table. In this sample the table shows some 330,000 clones, less than 90% of which occur a single time. The ten largest clones capture about 4.8% of the sample.

The data stem from a study of blood T cell repertoires in COVID-19 (dated by TCRdb to between 2020 and 2021). Regarding the complete study: The collaborator samples originated in the United States, Italy and Spain and spanned the acute and convalescent phases of COVID-19. The material from the prospective study consisted of cDNA or gDNA derived from T cells, B-cell-depleted T cells, or PBMCs. The sample metadata nearly always contained a de-identified subject ID, COVID-19 status, age in years and sex. Subjects who had been exposed to COVID-19, were actively infected with it, or had recovered from it provided the deeply sampled blood TCRbeta repertoires that made up the dataset. Samples were obtained from the ongoing ImmuneRACE study (first 160 participants) and from 950 to 1,500 subjects provided by 6 global collaborators. The repertoires were released in a freely available public database intended as a resource for research on the immune response to SARS-CoV-2. Where available, HLA class I and class II types were taken from metadata supplied by the sample provider and were not determined by assay-based typing.

The research as a whole found: The amount of clinical and demographic metadata varied by source and participant and was provided uncurated.

Enrolling through a virtual design, the prospective study's participants ranged in age from roughly 18 to 100 years and lived across about two dozen United States geographic areas. To assign participants to cohorts, the prospective study relied on clinical history that participants themselves reported in a screening survey and a study questionnaire. Recovered participants in ImmuneRACE Cohort 3 were defined as having two consecutive negative NP/OP PCR tests, clearance from a healthcare professional, or resolution of symptoms. Each participant in the prospective study had whole blood, serum and a nasopharyngeal or oropharyngeal swab collected by mobile phlebotomists. Participants in the prospective study had the option to provide additional blood draws and questionnaires over a roughly 2-month period. Before DNA extraction, prospective study blood samples were shipped either frozen or at room temperature.

At the junction V is shortened by 1 base and J by 5 bases, with 12 bases in between. The cysteine opens and the phenylalanine closes a CDR3 of 15 amino acids. Only the CDR3 DNA is retained, 45 bases long and in frame from the first base. CDR1 and CDR2, looked up from the germline V gene, are SGHDT and YYEEEE. Sequences were obtained from PBMCs or T cells enriched from blood (not recorded which). The clonotype was recovered from a woman in her fifties or sixties who had recovered from COVID-19. Rearrangement joined TRBV5-6 to TRBJ1-4, with a weak D call of TRBD1 (6 bases match). The sequence in DNA is TGTGCCAGCAGCTTGAACAGGGTTAGGAATGAAAAACTGTTTTTT. This sequence encodes CASSLNRVRNEKLFF.